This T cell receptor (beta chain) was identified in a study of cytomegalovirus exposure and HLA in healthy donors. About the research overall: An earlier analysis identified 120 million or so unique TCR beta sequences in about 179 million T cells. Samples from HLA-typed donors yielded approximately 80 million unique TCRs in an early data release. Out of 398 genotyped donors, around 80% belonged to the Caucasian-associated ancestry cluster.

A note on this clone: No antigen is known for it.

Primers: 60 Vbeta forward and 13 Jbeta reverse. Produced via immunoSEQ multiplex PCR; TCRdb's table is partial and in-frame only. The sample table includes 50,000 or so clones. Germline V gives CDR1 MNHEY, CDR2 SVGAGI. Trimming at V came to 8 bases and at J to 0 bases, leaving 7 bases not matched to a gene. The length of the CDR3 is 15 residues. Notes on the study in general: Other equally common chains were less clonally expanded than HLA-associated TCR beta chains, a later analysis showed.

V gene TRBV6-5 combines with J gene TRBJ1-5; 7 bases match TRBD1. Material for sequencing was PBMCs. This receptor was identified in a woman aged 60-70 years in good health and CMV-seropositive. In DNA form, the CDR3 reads TGTGCCAGCTCCCGGGACAGATTTAGCAATCAGCCCCAGCATTTT. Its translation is CASSRDRFSNQPQHF.